The clone carrying this T cell receptor (beta chain) was detected only once. As yet, its antigen is unknown. Data came from immunoSEQ multiplex PCR; TCRdb stores just in-frame clones and leaves some out. This table holds some 31,000 clones, around 94% found once. This sample stems from a study of graft-versus-host responses after intestinal transplantation. Study-wide findings and caveats: Peak circulating GvH clone levels tracked with early post-transplant HvG declines. GvH clones turned up in recipient marrow; some had shown up first in ileum or blood.

This clonotype originated in a human patient who received an intestinal transplant, so some T cells may come from the graft donor. The specimen comprised PBMCs, sampled about ten weeks after intestinal transplant.

The CDR3 sequence is CASSKLSGGDEQFF. The CDR3 DNA follows: TGTGCCAGTAGTAAACTCTCCGGGGGTGATGAGCAGTTCTTC. The chain has TRBV19 and TRBJ2-1; TRBD2 might be the D (6 bases). The CDR3 consists of 14 residues. The ends were cut back, 4 bases at V and 8 bases at J, with 15 bases in the middle. Germline assignment: CDR1 LNHDA and CDR2 SQIVND (reference sequence).